Each of the 26 T cell receptor beta chains below was sequenced from the same sample in a study of T-cell reconstitution after alpha-beta-depleted transplantation in children. This sample's TCRbeta library carried unique molecular identifier barcodes. One entry per CDR3 protein, called by TCRdb with MiXCR from the PCR reads. This sample has some 390,000 distinct CDR3 sequences, with roughly 21% found just once. The source material was PBMCs from the stem cell graft donor, sampled from the stem cell graft. These receptors all come from a human donor who donated a stem cell graft to a child with acute myeloid leukemia.

This clonotype occurred many times. This rearrangement joins TRBV12-3 or TRBV12-4 to TRBJ2-1; 10 positions match TRBD1. The CDR3 consists of 15 residues. V was clipped by 3 bases and J by 4 bases; unmatched bases: 3. The CDR3 region is CASSLDRGYYNEQFF. The CDR3 DNA is TGTGCCAGCAGTTTGGACAGGGGGTATTACAATGAGCAGTTCTTC.

V and J are TRBV28 and TRBJ2-7, with 7 nucleotides matching TRBD1. Germline lookup yields CDR1 MDHEN and CDR2 SYDVKM. CDR3 length: 13 amino acids. The V and J ends lost 8 bases and 2 bases, in that order; junction bases with no gene match: 6. CDR3 DNA: TGTGCCAGCCAATTAGGGGGCCCCTACGAGCAGTACTTC. Protein: CASQLGGPYEQYF.

The V and J genes are TRBV5-1 and TRBJ2-2; TRBD2 matches 7 bases. Per the germline V gene, CDR1 is SGHRS and CDR2 is YFSETQ. The CDR3 contains 16 residues. The ends lost 4 bases at V and 4 bases at J; junction bases unmatched: 10. The CDR3 protein is CASSPMGAGPTGELFF. The CDR3 bases are TGCGCCAGCAGCCCTATGGGAGCGGGGCCCACCGGGGAGCTGTTTTTT.

The gene calls are TRBV5-1 and TRBJ1-2, with D unresolved. Germline V CDR1 and CDR2: SGHRS, YFSETQ. The CDR3 covers 14 residues. The V end was cut by 0 bases, the J end by 14 bases, with 20 bases between. CDR3 sequence (DNA): TGCGCCAGCAGCTTGGGGGGAACAGAGGACCTGATAACCTTC. Protein product: CASSLGGTEDLITF.

This clonotype came up a few times. The V gene is TRBV20-1, the J gene TRBJ2-5; D not certain. Germline CDR1 DFQATT, CDR2 SNEGSKA (reference sequence). Trimming took 3 bases from V and 3 from J, leaving 5 bases between them. The CDR3 covers 11 residues. In nucleotides, the CDR3 is TGCAGTGCTAGCGGAGAAGAGACCCAGTACTTC. Its translation is CSASGEETQYF.

This chain joins TRBV12-3 or TRBV12-4 and TRBJ1-5; D might be TRBD1 (5 bases). The ends were cut back, 5 bases at V and 4 bases at J, with 12 bases in the middle. CDR3 length: 14 residues. CDR3 DNA: TGTGCCAGCAGTCAGCAGGGTATTAATCAGCCCCAGCATTTT. It translates to CASSQQGINQPQHF.

The sample holds one count of this clonotype. The J gene is TRBJ2-2, the V gene TRBV3-1; 12 bases fit TRBD2. Germline CDR1 LGHDT, CDR2 YNNKEL (reference sequence). The CDR3 length is 14 residues. Germline trimming cut 7 bases from V and 7 bases from J; bases unmatched to any gene: 4. This CDR3 is CASKELAGGGELFF. CDR3 sequence (DNA): TGTGCCAGCAAGGAACTAGCGGGAGGCGGGGAGCTGTTTTTT.

This clonotype turned up a few times. The chain is built from TRBV2 and TRBJ2-1; 10 bases align to TRBD1. CDR1 is SNHLY and CDR2 is FYNNEI in the germline V gene. The CDR3 totals 14 residues. Losses at the gene ends were 5 bases for V and 9 bases for J; bases not matched to a gene: 7. The CDR3 sequence is CASSLRDRGAEQFF. In DNA, the CDR3 is TGTGCCAGCAGTCTCCGGGACAGGGGAGCTGAGCAGTTCTTC. Supplemented by reference TRBV2 and TRBJ2-1, the full variable domain reads EPEVTQTPSHQVTQMGQEVILRCVPISNHLYFYWYRQILGQKVEFLVSFYNNEISEKSEIFDDQFSVERPDGSNFTLKIRSTKLEDSAMYFCASSLRDRGAEQFFGPGTRLTVL.

In its sample, this clonotype was seen a few times. This rearrangement joins TRBV29-1 to TRBJ1-2; the D is unclear. V lost 4 bases to trimming and J lost 8 bases, with 11 bases between them. The CDR3 has 11 residues. CDR1 and CDR2 (germline): SQVTM, ANQGSEA. This chain's CDR3 is CSVASKEGYTF. CDR3 nucleotides: TGCAGCGTTGCCTCCAAGGAAGGCTACACCTTC.

The chain has TRBV5-5 and TRBJ1-2, with 8 nucleotides matching TRBD1. The CDR3 length is 16 residues. J was trimmed by 5 bases and V by 5 bases; bases with no gene match: 14. Germline V gives CDR1 SGHKS, CDR2 YYEKEE (reference sequence). The CDR3 nucleotides are TGTGCCAGCAGTCTGGGGCCAGGGGGCGCGGGGTATGGCTACACCTTC. Protein sequence: CASSLGPGGAGYGYTF.

The chain joins TRBV7-2 to TRBJ2-5; D unclear. The CDR3 is 13 residues long. In germline, CDR1 is SGHTA, CDR2 FQGNSA. Trimming pared 2 bases from V and 0 bases from J, leaving 4 bases between. The CDR3 region is CASSLSYQETQYF. For the CDR3, the DNA is TGTGCCAGCAGCTTATCGTACCAAGAGACCCAGTACTTC.

The rearrangement joins TRBV25-1 to TRBJ2-1; D is tentatively TRBD1 or TRBD2 (5 bases each). The germline CDR1 and CDR2 sequences are MGHDK and SYGVNS. The CDR3 spans 15 residues. Deletions cut 5 bases from V and 6 bases from J, with 17 bases between. CDR3: CASSTGDPRANEQFF. The CDR3 DNA reads TGTGCCAGCAGTACTGGGGACCCTAGGGCCAATGAGCAGTTCTTC.

This clonotype was seen only a few times. The V call is TRBV29-1, the J call TRBJ2-3; D could derive from TRBD1 or TRBD2 (5 bases each). There are 15 residues in the CDR3. Trimming took 5 bases from V and 2 from J, leaving 17 bases between them. Germline V gives CDR1 SQVTM, CDR2 ANQGSEA. In nucleotides, the CDR3 is TGCAGCGTTTCTTTAGGGACCACAATCACAGATACGCAGTATTTT. It is translated as CSVSLGTTITDTQYF.

This clonotype was detected a few times. The J gene is TRBJ1-1, the V gene TRBV6-5; TRBD1 matches at 10 bases. Trimming took 0 bases from V and 4 from J; bases not matched to a gene: 2. Germline lookup yields CDR1 MNHEY and CDR2 SVGAGI. This CDR3 comprises 15 residues. The CDR3 DNA reads as TGTGCCAGCAGTTACTCGTGGACAGGGGGCACTGAAGCTTTCTTT. It encodes CASSYSWTGGTEAFF.

This clonotype was observed at least ten times. For the CDR3, the DNA is TGTGCCAGCAGTTTAACCCAGCAGTTCTTC. Translating it yields CASSLTQQFF. The chain links TRBV12-3 or TRBV12-4 to TRBJ2-1; unclear D gene. Trimming left V 2 bases short and J 11 bases short, with 4 bases between. The CDR3 totals 10 residues.

This clonotype showed up just a few times. The V call is TRBV28, the J call TRBJ2-7; 7 positions match TRBD1. The CDR3 has 14 residues. Germline V gene data show CDR1 as MDHEN and CDR2 as SYDVKM. V lost 6 bases to trimming and J lost 3 bases; unmatched junction nucleotides: 8. The CDR3 DNA follows: TGTGCCAGCAGGCCCCGGACAGGTAACTACGAGCAGTACTTC. Its protein is CASRPRTGNYEQYF.

As for this clonotype: This may stem from a read error, because a much larger clone lies one nucleotide away. The chain uses TRBV10-3 and TRBJ1-4; 7 nucleotides line up with TRBD1. The CDR3 has 14 residues. Looked up from germline, CDR1 is ENHRY and CDR2 is SYGVKD. The CDR3 reads CAISEGQDNENLFF. In DNA form, the CDR3 reads TGTGCCATCAGTGAGGGACAGGATAATGAAAATCTGTTTTTT.

This clonotype was picked up a small number of times. The chain couples TRBV10-3 to TRBJ2-7; TRBD1 aligns across 10 bases. Per the germline V gene, CDR1 is ENHRY and CDR2 is SYGVKD. After removal of 4 bases from V and 6 bases from J, the junction contained 6 bases not matched to a gene. The length of the CDR3 is 14 residues. The CDR3 loop reads CAISGRDRGSEQYF. CDR3 bases: TGTGCCATCAGTGGCCGGGACAGGGGATCCGAGCAGTACTTC.

This clonotype was seen only a few times. This chain connects TRBV7-8 to TRBJ2-7; D ambiguous. V was trimmed by 5 bases and J by 1 base, leaving 18 bases between them. Per germline, CDR1 SGHVS and CDR2 FQNEAQ. The CDR3 is 16 amino acids. This CDR3 reads CASSPPTGRYSYEQYF. Here the CDR3 DNA reads TGTGCCAGCAGCCCCCCCACTGGGCGGTATTCCTACGAGCAGTACTTC.

This chain links TRBV6-1 with TRBJ2-1; 8 bases line up with TRBD2. The CDR3 runs to 13 residues. Germline-derived CDR1 and CDR2 are MNHNS and SASEGT. V lost 8 bases and J lost 10; bases outside the gene matches: 10. As DNA, the CDR3 is TGTGCCAGCCGTGTCGGGGGGGCCGGCGAGCAGTTCTTC. Protein: CASRVGGAGEQFF.

In its sample, this clonotype was seen many times. The chain uses TRBV20-1 and TRBJ2-7; D is uncertain. Trimming pared 0 bases from V and 2 bases from J, leaving 8 bases between. The CDR3 extends over 13 amino acids. The germline CDR1 and CDR2 sequences are DFQATT and SNEGSKA (reference sequence). In DNA form, the CDR3 reads TGCAGTGCTAGAGATGAAACGACCTACGAGCAGTACTTC. Translation gives CSARDETTYEQYF.

This chain uses TRBV7-8 with TRBJ2-2; no clear D gene. This CDR3 comprises 12 residues. Trimming removed 8 bases from V and 3 bases from J, with 7 bases in between. Germline-derived CDR1 and CDR2 are SGHVS and FQNEAQ. This CDR3 is CASASHTGELFF. For the CDR3, the DNA is TGTGCCAGCGCGTCCCACACCGGGGAGCTGTTTTTT.

In this sample, this clonotype turned up a few times. The rearrangement joins TRBV7-9 to TRBJ2-7, with TRBD1 matching 7 bases. J lost 2 bases, V lost 4 bases, and 11 bases had no gene match. Germline-derived CDR1 and CDR2 are SEHNR and FQNEAQ (reference sequence). The CDR3 is 16 amino acids. The CDR3 loop is CASSSPPQGDPYEQYF. The CDR3 DNA is TGTGCCAGCAGCTCTCCACCTCAGGGGGATCCCTACGAGCAGTACTTC.

The rearrangement joins TRBV20-1 to TRBJ2-7; TRBD2 matches at 12 bases. The length of the CDR3 is 17 residues. V shed 0 bases, J shed 4 bases, and the junction held 10 bases outside the gene matches. Germline loops: CDR1 DFQATT, CDR2 SNEGSKA (reference sequence). In DNA form, the CDR3 reads TGCAGTGCTAGAGATCTAGGGACTAGCGGGCGGGAATACGAGCAGTACTTC. Encoded protein: CSARDLGTSGREYEQYF.

This clonotype was seen a handful of times. The J gene is TRBJ1-5, the V gene TRBV10-3, with unresolved D. CDR1 is ENHRY, CDR2 SYGVKD, per germline. V lost 6 bases to trimming and J lost 5 bases, with 26 bases between them. This CDR3 region has 18 residues. Here the CDR3 reads CAISSLPLRVNWDQPQHF. The CDR3 DNA reads as TGTGCCATCAGCTCTTTACCACTCCGGGTAAATTGGGATCAGCCCCAGCATTTT.

This clonotype was detected only a few times. The chain carries TRBV4-3 and TRBJ2-3; 10 bases are a match to TRBD2. The germline CDR1 and CDR2 sequences are LGHNA and YSLEER. The J segment lost 4 bases and the V segment lost 0 bases, leaving 4 bases of the junction unmatched. The CDR3 totals 16 residues. The CDR3 reads CASSQDLAGAPDTQYF. DNA of the CDR3: TGCGCCAGCAGCCAAGATCTAGCGGGAGCCCCAGATACGCAGTATTTT.